Presented here are 2 T cell receptor beta chains from one specimen sequenced in a study of OX40 agonist ivuxolimab in advanced cancers. Sequencing used immunoSEQ multiplex PCR; TCRdb keeps in-frame clones, though not all of them. Altogether approximately 68,000 clones are present, almost 90% being singletons, with the ten largest covering around 0.86%. The sequencing here drew on CD4+ or CD8+ T cells sorted from blood, taken in a trial of the OX40 agonist ivuxolimab. The origin of the receptors is an adult with an advanced solid tumor such as melanoma, head and neck, liver or kidney cancer.

This chain connects TRBV7-3 to TRBJ2-7, with TRBD2 identical over 7 bases. Germline CDR1 reads SGHTA; CDR2 reads FQGTGA. This CDR3 is built from 16 residues. The V segment lost 3 bases and the J segment 3 bases; nucleotides outside the gene matches: 11. The CDR3 protein is CASSLIGGMANYEQYF. The CDR3 DNA follows: TGTGCCAGCAGCTTGATCGGGGGGATGGCTAACTACGAGCAGTACTTC.

CDR3 region: CASSQGTGGGYEQYF. The CDR3, as DNA: TGCGCCAGCAGCCAAGGGACAGGGGGCGGTTACGAGCAGTACTTC. This sequence joins TRBV4-1 and TRBJ2-7, with 11 bases that match TRBD1. This CDR3 contains 15 residues. The ends lost 1 base at V and 4 bases at J; junction bases unmatched: 3. CDR1 MGHRA and CDR2 YSYEKL come from the germline V gene.